This T cell receptor (beta chain) is from a study of beta chain features in type 1 diabetes. Looking at the study overall: Similarity in age, gender and cell yields was seen between patients and healthy donors. Findings and caveats of the study: Cells with high TCR expression could be over-represented when cDNA is sequenced. Insertions were fewer and deletions more numerous at VDJ junctions in type 1 diabetes patients.

Every isolated RNA sample was fully reverse transcribed, so sequencing captured expressed TCRB transcripts. Measured with immunoSEQ multiplex PCR; TCRdb has only the in-frame clones, and not every one. The data hold 330,000 or so clones, with around a fifth observed a single time. The CDR3 spans 16 residues. Germline CDR1 reads ENHRY; CDR2 reads SYGVKD. Trimming took 3 bases from V and 4 from J, leaving 15 bases between them. With regard to this clone: The antigen remains unidentified.

This TCR came from a woman under 30 in good health. The rearrangement joins TRBV10-3 to TRBJ2-2; a weak D match, TRBD2 (6 bases). Sequenced: naive CD4+ T cells from blood. CDR3 DNA: TGTGCCATCAGTGACCGCGGGACGTCCGTCACCGGGGAGCTGTTTTTT. Amino acids: CAISDRGTSVTGELFF.